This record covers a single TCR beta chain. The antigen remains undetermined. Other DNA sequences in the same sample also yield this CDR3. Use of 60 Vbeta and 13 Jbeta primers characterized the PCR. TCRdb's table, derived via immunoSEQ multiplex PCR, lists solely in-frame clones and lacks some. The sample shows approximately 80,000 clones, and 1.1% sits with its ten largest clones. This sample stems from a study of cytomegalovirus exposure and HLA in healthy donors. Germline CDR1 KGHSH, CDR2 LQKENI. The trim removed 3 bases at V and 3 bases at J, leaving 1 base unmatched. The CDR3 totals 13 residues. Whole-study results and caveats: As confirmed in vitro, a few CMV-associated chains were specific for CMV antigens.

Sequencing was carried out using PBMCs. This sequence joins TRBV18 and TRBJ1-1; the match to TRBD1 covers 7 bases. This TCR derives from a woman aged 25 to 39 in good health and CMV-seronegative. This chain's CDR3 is CASSPQGDTEAFF. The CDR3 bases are TGTGCCAGCTCACCTCAGGGGGACACTGAAGCTTTCTTT.